The clone carrying this T cell receptor (beta chain) appeared once. This record belongs to a study of shared clonotypes between healthy human individuals. CD45RO-negative cells were positively selected for CCR7, leaving out terminally differentiated effector memory CD45RA+ cells. The table came from immunoSEQ multiplex PCR; TCRdb's copy has only in-frame clones and leaves some out. The sample has about 2,200,000 clones; approximately 94% are singletons. Germline V gives CDR1 MGHRA, CDR2 YSYEKL. The V end was cut by 0 bases, the J end by 0 bases, with 11 bases between. This CDR3 spans 16 amino acids. Sequences were obtained from naive CD8+ T cells from PBMCs. The sequence was obtained from a man aged 18 to 30 in good health. Some clones in this sample may be carry-over from other donors' samples. The rearrangement uses TRBV4-1 and TRBJ1-2; D may be TRBD1 (5 bases). Here the CDR3 DNA reads TGCGCCAGCAGCCAAGATGCTAGGGGTGCTAACTATGGCTACACCTTC. Protein sequence: CASSQDARGANYGYTF.